This T cell receptor (beta chain) derives from a study of T cells in Graves' hyperthyroidism and ophthalmopathy. The TCR beta CDR3 regions underwent amplification using RNA transcripts as the source. First-round RT-PCR with HTBI primers amplified the TCR CDR3 region. TCRdb processed the multiplex PCR reads anew with MiXCR; each CDR3 protein has one entry. The sample consists of under 400,000 distinct CDR3 sequences, just under 25% of them appearing once. Only a few counts were recorded for this clonotype. No antigen is known for it. The study, taken as a whole, reports: Ophthalmopathy stood apart from stable hyperthyroidism in a 13 V-J model.

V trimming: 7 bases; J trimming: 2 bases; junction bases outside the gene matches: 3. Per the germline V gene, CDR1 is SQVTM and CDR2 is ANQGSEA. The CDR3 has 12 residues. Hyperthyroidism had been newly diagnosed in patients aged 18 to 65, and its duration was under 2 months. PBMCs were collected from an approximately 10 ml volume of fresh peripheral blood. The V gene is TRBV29-1, the J gene TRBJ2-7; 9 nucleotides agree with TRBD2. The TCR comes from a man between 45 and 60 years old with Graves' hyperthyroidism. Input material: blood. The CDR3 protein is CSASGGPYEQYF. The CDR3 region has the DNA TGCAGCGCGAGCGGGGGGCCCTACGAGCAGTACTTC.